This T cell receptor beta chain was observed in a study of cytomegalovirus exposure and HLA in healthy donors. In regard to this clone: Its specificity is unknown.

This CDR3 comprises 19 residues. With 0 bases removed from V and 6 bases from J, the gap between germline ends came to 28 bases. Germline values: CDR1 SGDLS, CDR2 YYNGEE. Study-level points and caveats: Associated with HLA alleles at 0.05 false discovery rate in a later analysis were some 18,000 TCR beta sequences. In a later analysis, a missense DCLRE1C variant was linked to TCR beta V- and J-gene trimming.

The study ran its PCR with 60 Vbeta and 13 Jbeta primers. TCRdb keeps only in-frame clones here, not all; method: immunoSEQ multiplex PCR. This repertoire shows about 170,000 clones, roughly 80% found once; its top ten account for approximately 0.8%. Sequenced material: PBMCs. The V call is TRBV9, the J call TRBJ2-7; D is possibly TRBD2 (7 bases). The sequence was collected from a woman between 18 and 29 years old in good health and CMV-seronegative. The CDR3 region has the DNA TGTGCCAGCAGCGTAGTAGTAGGGGGGGGGTATGGGGGAGTCAGCGAGCAGTACTTC. Amino acid sequence: CASSVVVGGGYGGVSEQYF.